These 28 T cell receptor beta chains were sequenced from one sample in a study of T cell responses to AZD1222 COVID-19 vaccine. Generated by immunoSEQ multiplex PCR, the TCRdb table keeps only in-frame clones and is missing some. The data hold about 170,000 clones, with 90% observed a single time. The starting material was peripheral blood, obtained on day 0 of AZD1222 vaccination. The receptors originated from an adult in good health.

The chain has TRBV6-1 and TRBJ2-7; D is perhaps TRBD2 (6 bases). V gave up 2 bases and J gave up 0 bases, with 8 bases separating them. Germline loops: CDR1 MNHNS, CDR2 SASEGT. The CDR3 is 14 residues long. The CDR3 is CASSELATSYEQYF. The CDR3 DNA follows: TGTGCCAGCAGTGAACTAGCGACCTCCTACGAGCAGTACTTC.

This clone was picked up a small number of times. This chain connects TRBV7-2 to TRBJ1-1; D gene uncertain. Germline V CDR1 and CDR2: SGHTA, FQGNSA. With 2 bases removed from V and 0 bases from J, the gap between germline ends came to 10 bases. The CDR3 spans 15 residues. DNA for the CDR3: TGTGCCAGCAGCTTATACCCGTCAGTGAACACTGAAGCTTTCTTT. It codes for CASSLYPSVNTEAFF.

The chain uses TRBV9 and TRBJ2-6, with D possibly TRBD1 on 5 matching bases. The V and J ends lost 1 base and 2 bases respectively, with 10 bases between them. The CDR3 is 16 residues long. Per the germline V gene, CDR1 is SGDLS and CDR2 is YYNGEE. Here the CDR3 DNA reads TGTGCCAGCAGCGTACAGGGTGGAGCTGGGGCCAACGTCCTGACTTTC. Residues: CASSVQGGAGANVLTF.

This chain joins TRBV10-2 and TRBJ1-3, with a tentative D call TRBD1 (5 bases). Germline-derived CDR1 and CDR2 are WSHSY and SAAADI. V lost 4 bases and J lost 4, with 11 bases in between. The CDR3 contains 14 residues. CDR3 bases: TGCGCCAGCAGTGGCGGGGGTTCAGGAAACACCATATATTTT. The encoded protein is CASSGGGSGNTIYF.

This chain connects TRBV10-3 to TRBJ2-3, with TRBD2 identical over 16 bases. With V trimmed by 6 bases and J by 6 bases, 12 bases remained unmatched. CDR1 and CDR2 from the germline V gene are ENHRY and SYGVKD. The CDR3 runs to 18 residues. The CDR3, as DNA: TGTGCCATCAGATCCGGGACTAGCGGGGGGGCCCGCGGGGATACGCAGTATTTT. Translation: CAIRSGTSGGARGDTQYF.

J is TRBJ1-3 and V is TRBV5-1, with 11 positions matching TRBD1. The CDR3 spans 17 residues. Per germline, CDR1 SGHRS and CDR2 YFSETQ. Trimming at V came to 0 bases and at J to 3 bases, leaving 5 bases not matched to a gene. This chain's CDR3 is CASSLGTGGAGGNTIYF. The DNA for the CDR3 is TGCGCCAGCAGCTTGGGGACAGGGGGCGCGGGTGGAAACACCATATATTTT.

The chain links TRBV7-2 to TRBJ2-7; 7 positions agree with TRBD1. Germline CDR1 SGHTA, CDR2 FQGNSA. Germline trimming cut 1 base from V and 3 bases from J; bases unmatched to any gene: 6. The CDR3 runs 15 residues. The CDR3 is CASSLEGGAFYEQYF. Here the CDR3 DNA reads TGTGCCAGCAGCTTAGAAGGGGGCGCTTTCTACGAGCAGTACTTC.

The chain employs TRBV12-5 and TRBJ2-3; D gene unclear. V gave up 0 bases and J gave up 4 bases, with 8 bases separating them. The CDR3 has 14 residues. Germline CDR1 LGHNT, CDR2 FRNRAP. The CDR3 coding sequence is TGTGCTAGTGGTTTGGTAATCCGGGCAGATACGCAGTATTTT. It encodes CASGLVIRADTQYF.

The chain uses TRBV12-3 or TRBV12-4 and TRBJ2-1; D is ambiguous. V lost 7 bases and J lost 8, with 15 bases in between. The CDR3 contains 13 residues. The CDR3 nucleotides are TGTGCCAGCACCCAGGTCTCGACGCATGAGCAGTTCTTC. It codes for CASTQVSTHEQFF.

The gene calls are TRBV5-5 and TRBJ1-4, with a weak D call TRBD1 (6 bases). Germline values: CDR1 SGHKS, CDR2 YYEKEE (reference sequence). V shed 1 base and J shed 5 bases, with 9 bases lying between them. This CDR3 contains 14 residues. The CDR3 DNA reads as TGTGCCAGCAGCTTGTCAGGGGCCAATGAAAAACTGTTTTTT. The encoded protein is CASSLSGANEKLFF.

The chain employs TRBV9 and TRBJ2-7, with TRBD1 as a possible D gene (6 bases). Germline V CDR1 and CDR2: SGDLS, YYNGEE. Trimming removed 3 bases at V and 6 bases at J, with 13 bases between. CDR3 length: 13 residues. The CDR3 sequence is CASSAQLGGEQYF. The CDR3 nucleotides read TGTGCCAGCAGCGCCCAACTAGGGGGCGAGCAGTACTTC. Complete variable domain (other parts from reference TRBV9 and TRBJ2-7): DSGVTQTPKHLITATGQRVTLRCSPRSGDLSVYWYQQSLDQGLQFLIQYYNGEERAKGNILERFSAQQFPDLHSELNLSSLELGDSALYFCASSAQLGGEQYFGPGTRLTVT.

The chain is built from TRBV7-8 and TRBJ2-2; D is unclear. CDR1 and CDR2 (germline): SGHVS, FQNEAQ. The CDR3 sequence is 14 residues long. Trimming took off 8 bases at V and 6 bases at J, with 16 bases between the two ends. The CDR3 bases are TGTGCCAGCCGACGCGACCTTGTATCCGGGGAGCTGTTTTTT. Residues: CASRRDLVSGELFF.

The chain employs TRBV4-2 and TRBJ2-7; D is tentatively TRBD1 or TRBD2 (5 bases each). From germline, CDR1 is LGHNA and CDR2 YNFKEQ. This CDR3 is built from 16 residues. Trimming took off 5 bases at V and 5 bases at J, with 22 bases between the two ends. The DNA of the CDR3 is TGTGCCAGCAGCGAATACAGGTGGGGAGCAGTCGACGAGCAGTACTTC. Its translation: CASSEYRWGAVDEQYF.

The chain joins TRBV18 to TRBJ1-5; D remains unclear. The CDR3 is 13 amino acids. V shed 2 bases and J shed 6 bases, with 8 bases lying between them. Germline V gene data show CDR1 as KGHSH and CDR2 as LQKENI. The DNA of the CDR3 is TGTGCCAGCTCACCAGGGGTGGGTCAGCCCCAGCATTTT. Its protein is CASSPGVGQPQHF.

The chain links TRBV7-9 to TRBJ1-2, with D maybe TRBD1 (5 bases). Germline CDR1 and CDR2: SEHNR and FQNEAQ (reference sequence). V shed 4 bases and J shed 3 bases, with 9 bases lying between them. The CDR3 is 13 residues long. CDR3 residues: CASSSTEDYGYTF. Here the CDR3 DNA reads TGTGCCAGCAGCTCGACAGAAGACTATGGCTACACCTTC.

The chain uses TRBV5-1 and TRBJ2-7; the D is unclear. Trimming removed 2 bases at V and 5 bases at J, with 8 bases between. CDR1 is SGHRS and CDR2 is YFSETQ in the germline V gene. This CDR3 contains 12 residues. CDR3 coding DNA: TGCGCCAGCAGCTTCGAAGGCCACGAGCAGTACTTC. This gives the protein CASSFEGHEQYF.

CDR3 sequence reads: CASGTGDQETQYF. The DNA for the CDR3 is TGTGCCAGTGGCACAGGGGACCAAGAGACCCAGTACTTC. V gene TRBV10-3 combines with J gene TRBJ2-5, with 7 bases fitting TRBD1. CDR3 length: 13 residues. The V gene end was trimmed by 10 bases and the J gene end by 0 bases; junction bases not matched to a gene: 5. The germline V gene has CDR1 ENHRY and CDR2 SYGVKD.

This clone was detected only once. The chain is built from TRBV3-1 (or the pseudogene TRBV3-2) and TRBJ2-3; D uncertain. V lost 2 bases and J lost 6, with 15 bases in between. The CDR3 loop spans 15 amino acids. Per germline, CDR1 LGHDT and CDR2 YNNKEL (reference sequence). The CDR3 here is CASSQSRVARDTQYF. CDR3 nucleotides: TGTGCCAGCAGCCAAAGTCGGGTAGCCCGCGATACGCAGTATTTT.

This chain connects TRBV5-1 to TRBJ2-7; either TRBD1 or TRBD2 may fit D (5 bases each). CDR1 and CDR2 from the germline V gene are SGHRS and YFSETQ. This CDR3 spans 12 amino acids. Deletions cut 4 bases from V and 3 bases from J, with 8 bases between. CDR3 in DNA: TGCGCCAGCAGCCGGGACGGCTACGAGCAGTACTTC. This codes for CASSRDGYEQYF.

This clone was recorded only once. The chain is built from TRBV11-2 and TRBJ2-1, with D perhaps matching TRBD2 (6 bases). Germline V lookup: CDR1 SGHAT, CDR2 FQNNGV. V was pared by 5 bases and J by 7 bases, with 18 bases between. CDR3 length equals 15 residues. CDR3 region: CASSGVTSRGNEQFF. The CDR3 nucleotides read TGTGCCAGCAGCGGGGTAACTAGCCGTGGAAATGAGCAGTTCTTC. Based on the CDR3 plus reference TRBV11-2 and TRBJ2-1, the full variable domain is EAGVAQSPRYKIIEKRQSVAFWCNPISGHATLYWYQQILGQGPKLLIQFQNNGVVDDSQLPKDRFSAERLKGVDSTLKIQPAKLEDSAVYLCASSGVTSRGNEQFFGPGTRLTVL.

This chain uses TRBV29-1 with TRBJ2-5, with D possibly TRBD1 on 6 matching bases. Germline CDR1 reads SQVTM; CDR2 reads ANQGSEA. V was shortened by 6 bases and J by 4 bases, with 18 bases between the two germline ends. The CDR3 is made up of 14 amino acids. This CDR3 is CSVGPGAVGETQYF. The CDR3 DNA reads TGCAGCGTGGGACCAGGGGCCGTCGGAGAGACCCAGTACTTC.

This clone was seen a few times. The chain couples TRBV4-3 to TRBJ2-6, with TRBD1 as a possible D gene (6 bases). From germline, CDR1 is LGHNA and CDR2 YSLEER. Trimming left V 0 bases short and J 1 base short, with 7 bases between. The CDR3 covers 16 residues. CDR3 nucleotides: TGCGCCAGCAGCCAAGACGGGACATCTGGGGCCAACGTCCTGACTTTC. This gives the protein CASSQDGTSGANVLTF.

The chain joins TRBV18 to TRBJ1-1; D gene unclear. The CDR3 spans 15 residues. CDR1 is KGHSH, CDR2 LQKENI, per germline. Trimming shortened V by 1 base and J by 3 bases, and 12 bases separated the two germline ends. CDR3 in DNA: TGTGCCAGCTCACCACAGGCCGGTGCCCACACTGAAGCTTTCTTT. This gives the protein CASSPQAGAHTEAFF. The full variable domain, completed using reference TRBV18 and TRBJ1-1, is NAGVMQNPRHLVRRRGQEARLRCSPMKGHSHVYWYRQLPEEGLKFMVYLQKENIIDESGMPKERFSAEFPKEGPSILRIQQVVRGDSAAYFCASSPQAGAHTEAFFGQGTRLTVV.

Concerning this clone itself: Other DNA sequences from this sample encode an identical CDR3 as well. The chain couples TRBV6-4 to TRBJ2-3, with a tentative D call TRBD1 (6 bases). CDR1 is MRHNA and CDR2 is SNTAGT in the germline V gene. The CDR3 length is 15 residues. Trimming stripped 3 bases from V and 1 base from J, with 11 bases between. CDR3 sequence: CASSESPGGTDTQYF. CDR3 sequence (DNA): TGTGCCAGCAGTGAATCCCCAGGGGGCACAGATACGCAGTATTTT.

This chain joins TRBV3-1 (or the pseudogene TRBV3-2) and TRBJ1-1, with D tentatively TRBD1 (6 bases). The CDR3 extends over 13 amino acids. V gave up 9 bases and J gave up 4 bases, with 15 bases separating them. Looked up from germline, CDR1 is LGHDT and CDR2 is YNNKEL (reference sequence). The CDR3 DNA follows: TGTGCCAGTGGAAGGGGGGGAGGCACTGAAGCTTTCTTT. It specifies CASGRGGGTEAFF.

A single count supports this clone. The chain links TRBV9 to TRBJ1-1; D gene unclear. From germline, CDR1 is SGDLS and CDR2 YYNGEE. This CDR3 has 12 residues. With 3 bases removed from V and 4 bases from J, the gap between germline ends came to 7 bases. The CDR3 DNA sequence: TGTGCCAGCAGCGGATCGGGCACTGAAGCTTTCTTT. This translates into CASSGSGTEAFF.

This clone was detected once. The chain combines TRBV2 with TRBJ1-5, with D maybe TRBD1 (6 bases). The CDR3 has 13 residues. The V and J ends lost 10 bases and 2 bases respectively, with 12 bases between them. Germline V gives CDR1 SNHLY, CDR2 FYNNEI. The CDR3 DNA reads TGTGCCACAAAAGGGGGAGGCAATCAGCCCCAGCATTTT. Translation gives CATKGGGNQPQHF.

The chain uses TRBV29-1 and TRBJ2-7; TRBD1 aligns across 7 bases. V dropped 2 bases and J dropped 3; count of bases not matched to a gene: 4. This CDR3 spans 13 amino acids. Germline V gene lookup returns CDR1 SQVTM and CDR2 ANQGSEA. CDR3 nucleotides: TGCAGCGTTGAAAGACAGGGACACTACGAGCAGTACTTC. Translated, it gives CSVERQGHYEQYF.